Given below is one T cell receptor (beta chain) in context. It lacks a known antigen. It has no much larger one-base neighbor in the sample; base qualities were not kept. In total, 666 healthy bone marrow donors made up the cohort. At the time of sampling, all cohort members were nominally healthy, though unrecorded immune exposures were likely present. The donor tested CMV seronegative, placing the donor among the 300 to 450 seronegative members of the cohort. Each donor provided a peripheral blood sample, and peripheral blood mononuclear cells were used for TCR beta sequencing. The Qiagen DNeasy Blood Extraction Kit was used to extract genomic DNA from the blood cell samples. The protocol used for the library was the immunoSEQ multiplex PCR assay. A mixture of 60 forward primers for TCR Vbeta segments and 13 reverse primers for TCR Jbeta segments was used in the multiplex PCR. A multiplex PCR assay on genomic DNA amplified the CDR3 region of rearranged TCR beta genes. The amplified TCR beta libraries were sequenced on the Illumina HiSeq System as 87-base-pair reads. In the source study's methods: In a later analysis, roughly 80 million unique TCR beta chains were counted across the 666 repertoires, and roughly 11 million of these chains were shared by at least two donors. Raw reads were error-corrected and collapsed into unique sequences by a nearest-neighbor algorithm in which closely related sequences were merged to remove PCR and sequencing errors. Alignment of CDR3 sequences to IMGT reference sequences was used to assign V, D and J gene segments. Each retained sequence needed at least a six-nucleotide match to both a V gene segment and a J gene segment. A rearrangement counted as productive if the CDR3 had no stop codons and remained in frame with V and J, and every other rearrangement counted as non-productive. CDR3 was defined by IMGT convention, running from the second conserved V-encoded cysteine to the conserved J-encoded phenylalanine. In an earlier analysis of roughly 610 of the donors, sequences lacking an unambiguous match to a single V gene segment were excluded. In an earlier analysis of about 590 of the donors, a V segment was called functional when productive rearrangements were above 56.7%, and segregating when the standard deviation between donors exceeded 5%. A statistical classification framework was developed to diagnose cytomegalovirus status using the catalog of TCR beta chain sequences. A later analysis assigned V and J genes by comparing TCR nucleotide sequences with IMGT/GENE-DB human TR gene sequences. A later analysis assigned CDR3 sequences and most-parsimonious VDJ recombination scenarios with the TCRdist pipeline. In a later analysis, each TCR beta chain was defined by its CDR3 amino acid sequence together with its V-gene family, and reads lacking a unique V-gene family were excluded. In a later analysis, 450 to 600 highly shared, low-generation-probability nucleotide sequences were removed to address suspected cross-contamination and a sequencing artifact. For each public chain, a later analysis derived a clonal expansion index from normalized ranks of inferred template counts within each repertoire. In a later analysis, generation probabilities were computed with a VDJ recombination model fitted to out-of-frame rearrangements, and the resulting probabilities were checked against IGoR. In a later analysis, TCR-TCR, TCR-HLA and TCR-CMV co-occurrence was scored with hypergeometric tests, and a repertoire-size bias correction was applied to TCR pairs. A later analysis estimated false discovery rates by permuting HLA or CMV assignments 20 times. In a later analysis, co-occurring TCRs were grouped using DBSCAN, with TCRdist sequence similarity added in when clustering inside HLA-allele-positive subsets. Repertoires with fewer than 30,000 or more than 120,000 public chains, plus five repertoires with anomalous nucleotide sharing, were excluded from co-occurrence clustering. The table comes from immuneACCESS by way of TCRdb, which keeps in-frame sequences with V and J called. Part of the clones is missing from these tables; in studies checked, under half for an unresolved V gene and the rest for unknown reasons. V, J and clone size derive from that table, while D and trimming were established from the DNA sequence. The sample has hundreds of thousands of clones on record, around 66% of them singletons. Around 2.3% of the sample is held by the ten biggest clonotypes.

The CDR3 starts with the cysteine, ends with the phenylalanine, and has 16 residues. Only the CDR3 portion is preserved as DNA: 48 bases, with reading frame beginning at the first base. V is trimmed back by 0 bases and J by 3 bases, and the junction contains 5 bases that no gene match accounts for. According to the germline V gene, CDR1 reads SGDLS and CDR2 reads YYNGEE. The sample comes from a study of cytomegalovirus exposure and HLA in healthy donors listed by TCRdb under 2017. General notes on the study: An earlier analysis of approximately 600 of the donors reported about 250 Gb of sequence data and 117 million unique TCR beta sequences from 150 million to 200 million T cells. Because of strong linkage in the cohort, four or five DR-DQ haplotypes were treated as single units for association and clustering. An earlier analysis of roughly 580 of the donors used high-throughput TCR beta sequencing to judge whether each TCR beta V gene segment behaved as functional or pseudogenic. Of the 398 genotyped donors, 81% were placed in the genetic ancestry cluster associated with self-reported Caucasian donors. The study was designed to test whether signatures of past pathogen exposure could be identified by cataloging public T cell receptors. A later analysis re-analyzed previously published TCR beta repertoires from hundreds of donors and added high-resolution HLA genotyping to study TCR occurrence patterns. All discovery cohort repertoires had been generated on a single sequencing platform. Donor age, sex, ethnicity and CMV serostatus were compiled together with the repertoire data. To predict cytomegalovirus infection status, the study brought together high-throughput TCR immunosequencing, statistical association of individual TCRs with disease status, and machine learning. Along with the roughly 700-subject first cohort, a separate validation cohort of around 110 different subjects was used. Rather than drawing on any new phenotypic data, the later analysis identified candidate immune exposures from TCR beta sequences and the way those sequences occurred across donors. Class I and class II HLA loci were covered by the typing at four-digit resolution. Across around 400 genotyped donors of the cohort, an average of approximately 240,000 unique TCR beta nucleotide sequences per donor were sequenced, and roughly 20% of those sequences were non-productive. Typing coverage varied by locus: roughly 629-640 donors for A, B, C, DRB1 and DQB1; about 520 for DQA1; 606 for DPA1; 450 to 480 for DPB1. An early release that covered roughly 600 HLA-typed donors contained 300 to 350 gigabases of sequencing data and about 84 million unique TCR sequences. The study profiled the T cell repertoires of around 700 subjects by immunosequencing and related them to cytomegalovirus serostatus. A later genetic analysis took genome-wide SNP genotypes for about three fifths of the roughly 670 donors and used that subset as a discovery cohort.

On the study overall, not on this receptor specifically: HLA typing was unavailable for some donors at each locus, so association tests used only the typed subset. An earlier analysis of approximately 540 of the donors showed that most TCR beta V segments appeared in productive rearrangements either about 90% or about 30% of the time, which broadly matched IMGT annotations. Specific HLA alleles were associated with 15,000 to 20,000 TCR beta sequences at a false discovery rate of 0.05 in a later analysis. Because the 87-base-pair reads could not distinguish some IMGT-functional V segments, including TRBV6-2 and TRBV6-3, those segments were excluded. Linkage disequilibrium might explain the correlated functional status among segregating V segments, but an unknown experimental factor could not be ruled out. It was suggested by the authors that the approach could potentially be generalized to other disease states and immunological phenotypes. A total of fewer than 200 TCR beta chains were listed by the study as associated with cytomegalovirus. In a later genetic analysis, fewer N-insertions in productive TCRs were reported among donors in an Asian-associated ancestry cluster than the roughly 640-donor mean. A further reported finding was that TCR beta sequences accurately predicted the HLA-A and HLA-B alleles for most subjects in the first cohort. According to a later analysis, parvovirus B19, influenza, CMV and Epstein-Barr virus appeared linked to several top co-occurrence clusters. In a later analysis, the rate of TCR association differed among HLA loci, with DRB1 alleles having the most associated TCRs and HLA-C alleles having the fewest. Because counts were too low, seventeen rarely observed V segments, including chromosome 9 orphons, were excluded from the earlier analysis of roughly 580 of the donors. An association between a missense DCLRE1C variant and V-gene and J-gene trimming of TCR beta chains was found in a later genetic analysis and replicated in an independent cohort. For the cohort, immune exposure information was limited to CMV serostatus. A few of the identified cytomegalovirus-associated TCR beta chains were confirmed in vitro to be specific for cytomegalovirus antigens. When HLA alleles, especially DR and DQ, strongly co-occurred, attributing TCR associations to individual alleles was difficult. A group of highly shared sequence variants was considered likely to be a technical artifact of the sequencing pipeline. Most CMV-associated TCR beta chains appeared to be HLA-restricted in a later analysis, and the HLA associations seemed to be driven largely by CMV exposure. Compared with equally common non-associated chains, HLA-associated TCR beta chains in a later analysis were more clonally expanded and had lower generation probabilities. Most TCR sequences were seen in very few donors, while some public TCRs were found in many individuals. The presence/absence analyses assumed that sequencing depth was roughly uniform across donors, and that assumption may not be true. The classifier was reported to diagnose cytomegalovirus status with high specificity and sensitivity in both the original and validation cohorts. The cohort was sequenced for TCR beta chains only, and without alpha or paired-chain data the features that could be detected were limited.

What was sequenced was PBMCs. This TCR came from a female donor in good health and CMV-seronegative. The sequence is built from TRBV9 and TRBJ2-1, and TRBD2 aligns with 8 junction nucleotides. The bases read TGTGCCAGCAGCGTAGAACCTAGCGGGCTCTACAATGAGCAGTTCTTC. This encodes CASSVEPSGLYNEQFF.